This TCR beta chain was sequenced in a study of T cell responses to AZD1222 COVID-19 vaccine. Study-wide background: Researchers grouped second doses given at about 4 or about 12 weeks into one pool. General study findings and limits: After two AZD1222 doses, spike-specific TCR breadth and depth rose versus day 0. It was only six AZD1222 recipients who were seropositive at baseline. Females outnumbered males among donors, who were mostly white British; clonal diversity was possibly underestimated.

The CDR3 contains 16 residues. V was trimmed by 2 bases and J by 0 bases, leaving 12 bases between them. Per germline, CDR1 KGHSH and CDR2 LQKENI. The table lists this clone with a count of one. Its cognate antigen is unknown. The table came from immunoSEQ multiplex PCR; TCRdb's copy has only in-frame clones and leaves some out. Of roughly 120,000 clones listed, 91% are singletons. The specimen comprised peripheral blood, sampled on day 0 of AZD1222 vaccination. The clonotype comes from an adult in good health. This chain joins TRBV18 and TRBJ2-3; D not resolved. CDR3 sequence (DNA): TGTGCCAGCTCACCATCGACACCCAAGAGCACAGATACGCAGTATTTT. It translates to CASSPSTPKSTDTQYF.